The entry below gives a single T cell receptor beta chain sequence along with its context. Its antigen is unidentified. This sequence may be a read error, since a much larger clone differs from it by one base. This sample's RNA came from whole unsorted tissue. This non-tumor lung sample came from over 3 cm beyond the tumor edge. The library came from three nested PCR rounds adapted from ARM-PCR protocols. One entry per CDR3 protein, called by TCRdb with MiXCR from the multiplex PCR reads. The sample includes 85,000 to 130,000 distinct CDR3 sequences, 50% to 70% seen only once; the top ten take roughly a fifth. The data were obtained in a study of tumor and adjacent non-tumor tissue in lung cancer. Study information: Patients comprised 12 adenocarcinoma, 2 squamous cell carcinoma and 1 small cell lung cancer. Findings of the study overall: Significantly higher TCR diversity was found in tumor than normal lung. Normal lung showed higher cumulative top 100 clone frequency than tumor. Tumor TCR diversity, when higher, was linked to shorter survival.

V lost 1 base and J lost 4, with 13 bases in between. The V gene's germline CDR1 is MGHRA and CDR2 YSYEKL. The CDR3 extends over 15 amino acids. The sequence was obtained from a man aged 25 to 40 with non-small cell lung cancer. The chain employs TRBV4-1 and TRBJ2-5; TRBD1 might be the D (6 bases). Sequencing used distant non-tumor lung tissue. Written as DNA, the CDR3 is TGCGCCAGCAGCCAAGTTGGGGCAGGGGTAGAGACCCAGTACTTC. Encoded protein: CASSQVGAGVETQYF.